The clone carrying this T cell receptor (beta chain) was seen a few times. Its antigen is undetermined. The data stem from a study of CD4 T cells in relation to SARS-CoV-2 and coronaviruses. The wider study: PBMCs were cultured with antigen for over 8 days before TCR beta sequencing.

Only in-frame clones appear in the TCRdb table, and some are missing; sequencing was by immunoSEQ multiplex PCR. Here the sample spans over 15,000 clones, 70% to 80% being singletons. This CDR3 is 15 amino acids long. Germline V gives CDR1 SEHNR, CDR2 FQNEAQ (reference sequence). The trim removed 5 bases at V and 3 bases at J, leaving 3 bases unmatched. Before the COVID-19 pandemic, during about 2010-2018, CD4+ T cells were taken from unexposed donors. Isolation of CD4+ T cells took place after about 9 days in culture. PBMCs were plated at around 2 million per well in IL-2-containing medium. The receptor was derived from a human donor in good health. The gene calls are TRBV7-9 and TRBJ2-1, with 11 bases lining up with TRBD2. Specimen: CD4+ T cells from PBMCs, cultured in vitro. CDR3 nucleotides: TGTGCCAGCAGCCTGGGACTAGCGGTCTACAATGAGCAGTTCTTC. It codes for CASSLGLAVYNEQFF.